These 26 T cell receptor beta chains share one sample of origin, sequenced in a study of T cell responses to AZD1222 COVID-19 vaccine. The protocol was immunoSEQ multiplex PCR, while the TCRdb copy is restricted to in-frame clones and leaves out a portion. The sample contains around 150,000 clones, approximately 88% of which appear only once. The source was peripheral blood, collected on day 0 of MenACWY control vaccination. The receptors derive from an adult in good health.

V is TRBV11-3 and J is TRBJ2-3; 10 bases are a match to TRBD1. The CDR3 contains 15 residues. The J segment lost 6 bases and the V segment lost 5 bases, leaving 8 bases of the junction unmatched. Germline CDR1 is SGHNT and CDR2 is YENEEA. As DNA, the CDR3 is TGTGCCAGCAGCCTGGGACAGGGGAAAAGGGATACGCAGTATTTT. Translated, it gives CASSLGQGKRDTQYF.

The genes are TRBV3-1 (or the pseudogene TRBV3-2) and TRBJ1-2; 8 nucleotides match TRBD1. Germline CDR1 reads LGHDT; CDR2 reads YNNKEL (reference sequence). With 0 bases clipped from V and 7 bases from J, the junction kept 7 bases outside the gene matches. The CDR3 is 15 amino acids. The CDR3 DNA is TGTGCCAGCAGCCAAGACTCAGGGGGCCGTCGTGGCTACACCTTC. Translation gives CASSQDSGGRRGYTF.

CDR3 bases: TGTGCCAGCAGGCCCCGACAGGGGGCATTCCATGGCTACACCTTC. It codes for CASRPRQGAFHGYTF. The chain links TRBV6-5 to TRBJ1-2, with 10 nucleotides matching TRBD1. V shed 6 bases, J shed 6 bases, and the junction held 10 bases outside the gene matches. Germline CDR1 reads MNHEY; CDR2 reads SVGAGI. The CDR3 is made up of 15 amino acids.

This clone showed up just a few times. The V call is TRBV18, the J call TRBJ1-2, with no clear D. The CDR3 contains 16 residues. The germline V and J ends were trimmed by 2 bases and 8 bases, with 21 bases remaining between them. Germline-derived CDR1 and CDR2 are KGHSH and LQKENI. The CDR3 coding sequence is TGTGCCAGCTCACCAAAGCCAGGTTCGAACTCGGGCGGCTACACCTTC. This encodes CASSPKPGSNSGGYTF. Full variable domain (outside the CDR3, taken from reference TRBV18 and TRBJ1-2): NAGVMQNPRHLVRRRGQEARLRCSPMKGHSHVYWYRQLPEEGLKFMVYLQKENIIDESGMPKERFSAEFPKEGPSILRIQQVVRGDSAAYFCASSPKPGSNSGGYTFGSGTRLTVV.

This sequence joins TRBV25-1 and TRBJ1-1; no definite D call. V was cut by 3 bases and J by 9 bases, with 8 bases left in between. Germline assignment: CDR1 MGHDK and CDR2 SYGVNS. CDR3 size: 11 residues. CDR3 DNA sequence: TGTGCCAGCAGTGATACCAGGCAAGCTTTCTTT. It specifies CASSDTRQAFF.

CDR3 in DNA: TGCGCCAGCAGCCAAGGCGCACAGGGGCATCAGCCCCAGCATTTT. Translation: CASSQGAQGHQPQHF. The chain carries TRBV4-3 and TRBJ1-5, with TRBD1 identical over 7 bases. Germline V lookup: CDR1 LGHNA, CDR2 YSLEER. This CDR3 has 15 amino acids. Trimming cost V 1 base and J 5 bases; bases outside gene matches: 5.

This clone has a single count. This chain uses TRBV7-9 with TRBJ2-1, with 7 bases that match TRBD2. This CDR3 region has 15 residues. The V and J ends lost 5 bases and 0 bases, in that order; junction bases with no gene match: 4. Germline V gene sequence: CDR1 SEHNR, CDR2 FQNEAQ (reference sequence). This CDR3 is CASSGGDYSYNEQFF. The DNA of the CDR3 is TGTGCCAGCAGCGGCGGGGACTACTCCTACAATGAGCAGTTCTTC.

V gene TRBV3-1 (or the pseudogene TRBV3-2) combines with J gene TRBJ2-7; TRBD2 might be the D (6 bases). Trimming removed 5 bases at V and 0 bases at J, with 11 bases between. CDR3 size: 14 residues. CDR1 is LGHDT and CDR2 is YNNKEL in the germline V gene (reference sequence). This chain's CDR3 is CASSGGTGSYEQYF. CDR3 nucleotide sequence: TGTGCCAGCAGCGGCGGGACCGGCTCCTACGAGCAGTACTTC.

The CDR3 is CAISESRESLGDGYTF. CDR3 nucleotides: TGTGCCATCAGTGAGTCGCGGGAGTCCCTCGGTGACGGCTACACCTTC. The chain joins TRBV10-3 to TRBJ1-2; D ambiguous. V was shortened by 0 bases and J by 8 bases, with 19 bases between the two germline ends. From germline, CDR1 is ENHRY and CDR2 SYGVKD. The CDR3 has 16 residues.

The CDR3 DNA sequence: TGTGCCAGCAGCTGGAACGGAGATCAGCCCCAGCATTTT. Protein: CASSWNGDQPQHF. This rearrangement joins TRBV7-8 to TRBJ1-5; D gene ambiguous. The CDR3 runs 13 residues. Trimming removed 4 bases from V and 5 bases from J, with 9 bases in between. Germline CDR1 reads SGHVS; CDR2 reads FQNEAQ.

The V call is TRBV19, the J call TRBJ2-6; D may be TRBD2 (5 bases). Trimming removed 6 bases from V and 0 bases from J, with 18 bases in between. The length of the CDR3 is 18 residues. CDR1 and CDR2 (germline): LNHDA, SQIVND (reference sequence). This chain's CDR3 is CASSEGARSTSGANVLTF. Written as DNA, the CDR3 is TGTGCCAGTAGCGAGGGCGCCAGGTCGACCTCTGGGGCCAACGTCCTGACTTTC. The full variable domain, rest sourced from reference TRBV19 and TRBJ2-6, is DGGITQSPKYLFRKEGQNVTLSCEQNLNHDAMYWYRQDPGQGLRLIYYSQIVNDFQKGDIAEGYSVSREKKESFPLTVTSAQKNPTAFYLCASSEGARSTSGANVLTFGAGSRLTVL.

This chain uses TRBV4-1 with TRBJ2-2, with D perhaps TRBD1 or TRBD2 (6 bases each). The CDR3 extends over 16 amino acids. The V end was cut by 7 bases, the J end by 4 bases, with 19 bases between. Germline V gene lookup returns CDR1 MGHRA and CDR2 YSYEKL. CDR3 in DNA: TGCGCCAGCAACATACGAGGGGGGCTGAGCACCGGGGAGCTGTTTTTT. This translates into CASNIRGGLSTGELFF.

V gene TRBV19 combines with J gene TRBJ1-5; 8 bases line up with TRBD1. Germline-derived CDR1 and CDR2 are LNHDA and SQIVND (reference sequence). The CDR3 runs 13 residues. The junction had 6 bases not matched to a gene; V was cut back by 5 bases and J by 9 bases. The CDR3 DNA is TGTGCCAGTAGTGCGACAGGGGACCTGCCCCAGCATTTT. Translated: CASSATGDLPQHF.

The genes are TRBV6-5 and TRBJ2-1; D gene ambiguous. This CDR3 contains 15 residues. V was shortened by 0 bases and J by 3 bases, with 9 bases between the two germline ends. The germline gives CDR1 MNHEY, CDR2 SVGAGI. CDR3 nucleotides: TGTGCCAGCAGTTACTCGGTTAGCAACTACAATGAGCAGTTCTTC. Translation gives CASSYSVSNYNEQFF.

The chain carries TRBV6-5 and TRBJ2-2; perhaps TRBD2 as D (5 bases). Germline V CDR1 and CDR2: MNHEY, SVGAGI. This CDR3 is built from 15 residues. Trimming shortened V by 6 bases and J by 7 bases, and 18 bases separated the two germline ends. The CDR3 spells CASSPSPGNHGELFF. The CDR3 DNA sequence: TGTGCCAGCAGCCCCTCCCCCGGGAACCACGGGGAGCTGTTTTTT.

V and J are TRBV5-1 and TRBJ2-5; 13 bases agree with TRBD2. CDR3 length: 18 residues. Unmatched junction bases numbered 9, after V lost 4 bases and J lost 0 bases. Germline V lookup: CDR1 SGHRS, CDR2 YFSETQ. CDR3 amino acids: CASSPRTSGREYQETQYF. The CDR3 DNA reads as TGCGCCAGCAGCCCCCGGACTAGCGGGAGAGAGTACCAAGAGACCCAGTACTTC.

This sequence joins TRBV12-5 and TRBJ2-5; tentative D call: TRBD2 (6 bases). V lost 1 base and J lost 2, with 8 bases in between. Per germline, CDR1 LGHNT and CDR2 FRNRAP. The CDR3 covers 14 residues. The CDR3 reads CASGLGGGQETQYF. The CDR3 DNA follows: TGTGCTAGTGGTTTGGGAGGAGGGCAAGAGACCCAGTACTTC.

The V and J genes are TRBV28 and TRBJ2-7; 10 bases fit TRBD2. This CDR3 is built from 15 residues. V lost 6 bases, J lost 4 bases, and 9 bases stayed unmatched. CDR1 and CDR2 (germline): MDHEN, SYDVKM. CDR3 sequence reads: CASSPSLAGVYEQYF. CDR3 coding DNA: TGTGCCAGCAGCCCCTCCCTAGCGGGAGTATACGAGCAGTACTTC.

V is TRBV25-1 and J is TRBJ1-2; D not resolved. V lost 2 bases and J 6 bases, leaving 7 bases between the germline ends. CDR1 is MGHDK and CDR2 is SYGVNS in the germline V gene. The CDR3 is made up of 12 amino acids. The CDR3 sequence is CASSERVDGYTF. CDR3 sequence (DNA): TGTGCCAGCAGTGAAAGAGTGGATGGCTACACCTTC.

This chain uses TRBV14 with TRBJ1-1; possible D gene TRBD1, 6 bases. The germline gives CDR1 SGHDN, CDR2 FVKESK. The V end lost 5 bases, the J end lost 1 base, and 8 bases lay between the germline ends. The CDR3 spans 13 residues. The CDR3 reads CASSLDRNTEAFF. The CDR3 DNA reads TGTGCCAGCAGCTTGGACAGGAACACTGAAGCTTTCTTT.

The chain joins TRBV4-1 to TRBJ1-1, with 11 nucleotides matching TRBD1. The CDR3 is 15 amino acids. CDR1 and CDR2 from the germline V gene are MGHRA and YSYEKL. Trimming cost V 3 bases and J 5 bases; bases outside gene matches: 5. The CDR3 spells CASSHGQGAYTEAFF. For the CDR3, the DNA is TGCGCCAGCAGCCACGGACAGGGGGCGTATACTGAAGCTTTCTTT.

The CDR3 DNA sequence: TGTGCCAGCAGCCAAGTTGAAGGGCTTGGACTGTTTTTT. It yields the protein CASSQVEGLGLFF. The V call is TRBV3-1 (or the pseudogene TRBV3-2), the J call TRBJ1-4, with D unresolved. Germline loops: CDR1 LGHDT, CDR2 YNNKEL (reference sequence). Trimming pared 1 base from V and 13 bases from J, leaving 13 bases between. CDR3 length: 13 residues.

In this sample, this clone turned up once. This chain connects TRBV29-1 to TRBJ2-5, with D perhaps matching TRBD2 (7 bases). CDR1 and CDR2 from the germline V gene are SQVTM and ANQGSEA. The CDR3 length is 14 residues. Deletions cut 5 bases from V and 5 bases from J, with 18 bases between. The CDR3 nucleotides read TGCAGCGTTCCCGAGAGCGGGACAAGTGAGACCCAGTACTTC. This sequence encodes CSVPESGTSETQYF.

This clone has a handful of counts. The V call is TRBV5-4, the J call TRBJ2-3; D is ambiguous. Germline V lookup: CDR1 SGHNT, CDR2 YYREEE (reference sequence). The CDR3 is made up of 13 amino acids. V lost 3 bases to trimming and J lost 4 bases, with 9 bases between them. CDR3 loop: CASSSSRSDTQYF. In nucleotides, the CDR3 is TGTGCCAGCAGCTCCTCGCGATCAGATACGCAGTATTTT. The entire variable domain, with the rest obtained from reference TRBV5-4 and TRBJ2-3, is as follows: ETGVTQSPTHLIKTRGQQVTLRCSSQSGHNTVSWYQQALGQGPQFIFQYYREEENGRGNFPPRFSGLQFPNYSSELNVNALELDDSALYLCASSSSRSDTQYFGPGTRLTVL.

The rearrangement uses TRBV5-1 and TRBJ2-1, with 10 bases identical to TRBD2. The ends lost 1 base at V and 6 bases at J; junction bases unmatched: 4. The CDR3 is made up of 15 amino acids. The V gene's germline CDR1 is SGHRS and CDR2 YFSETQ. The CDR3 here is CASSLLAGDPNEQFF. The CDR3 nucleotides are TGCGCCAGCAGCTTGCTAGCGGGAGATCCCAATGAGCAGTTCTTC.

The V and J genes are TRBV29-1 and TRBJ2-1, with D unclear. The CDR3 has 12 amino acids. The V gene lost 4 bases and the J gene lost 7 bases, with 11 bases spanning the gap. CDR1 is SQVTM and CDR2 is ANQGSEA in the germline V gene. The CDR3, as DNA: TGCAGCGTTGCTCTCAGGCGAAATGAGCAGTTCTTC. Amino acid sequence: CSVALRRNEQFF.